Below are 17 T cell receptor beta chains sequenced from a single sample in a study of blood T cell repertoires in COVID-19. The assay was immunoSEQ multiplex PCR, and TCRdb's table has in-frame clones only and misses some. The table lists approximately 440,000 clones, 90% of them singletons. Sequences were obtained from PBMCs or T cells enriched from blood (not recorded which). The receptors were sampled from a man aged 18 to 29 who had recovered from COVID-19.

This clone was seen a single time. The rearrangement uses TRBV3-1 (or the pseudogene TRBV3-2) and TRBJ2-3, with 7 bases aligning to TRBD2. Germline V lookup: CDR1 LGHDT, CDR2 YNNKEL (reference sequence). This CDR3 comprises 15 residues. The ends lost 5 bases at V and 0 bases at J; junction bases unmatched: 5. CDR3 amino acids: CASSLSGASTDTQYF. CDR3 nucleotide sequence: TGTGCCAGCAGCTTAAGCGGGGCAAGCACAGATACGCAGTATTTT.

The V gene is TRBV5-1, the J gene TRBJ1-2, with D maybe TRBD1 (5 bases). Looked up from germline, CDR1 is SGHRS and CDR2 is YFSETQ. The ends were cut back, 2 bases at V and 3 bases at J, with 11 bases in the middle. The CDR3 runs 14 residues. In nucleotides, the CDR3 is TGCGCCAGCAGCTTAGAAGGGGCGGACTATGGCTACACCTTC. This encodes CASSLEGADYGYTF.

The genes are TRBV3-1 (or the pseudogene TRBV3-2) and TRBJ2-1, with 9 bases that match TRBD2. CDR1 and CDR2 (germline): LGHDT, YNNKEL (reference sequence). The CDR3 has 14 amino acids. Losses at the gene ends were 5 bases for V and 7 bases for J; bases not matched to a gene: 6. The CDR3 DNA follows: TGTGCCAGCAGCGCAGTAGCGGGAGTTAATGAGCAGTTCTTC. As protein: CASSAVAGVNEQFF.

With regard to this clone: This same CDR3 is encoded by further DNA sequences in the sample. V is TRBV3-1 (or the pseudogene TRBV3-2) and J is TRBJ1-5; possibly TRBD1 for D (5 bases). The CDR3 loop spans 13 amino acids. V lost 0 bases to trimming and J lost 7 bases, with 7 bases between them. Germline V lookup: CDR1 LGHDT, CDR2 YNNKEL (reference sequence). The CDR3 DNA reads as TGTGCCAGCAGCCAAGACAGGGTCCAGCCCCAGCATTTT. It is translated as CASSQDRVQPQHF.

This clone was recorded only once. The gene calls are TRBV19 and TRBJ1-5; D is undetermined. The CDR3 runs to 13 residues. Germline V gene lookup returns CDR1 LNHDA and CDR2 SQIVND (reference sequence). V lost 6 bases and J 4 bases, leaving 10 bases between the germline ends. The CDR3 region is CASRPTGNQPQHF. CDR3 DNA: TGTGCCAGTAGACCCACGGGGAATCAGCCCCAGCATTTT. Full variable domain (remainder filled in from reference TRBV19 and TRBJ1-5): DGGITQSPKYLFRKEGQNVTLSCEQNLNHDAMYWYRQDPGQGLRLIYYSQIVNDFQKGDIAEGYSVSREKKESFPLTVTSAQKNPTAFYLCASRPTGNQPQHFGDGTRLSIL.

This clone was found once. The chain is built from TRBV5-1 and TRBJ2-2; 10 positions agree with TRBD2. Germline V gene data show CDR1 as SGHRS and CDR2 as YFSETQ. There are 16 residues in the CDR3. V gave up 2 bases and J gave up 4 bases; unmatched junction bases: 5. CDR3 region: CASSLERGGSTGELFF. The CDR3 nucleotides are TGCGCCAGCAGCTTAGAGCGGGGGGGCTCCACCGGGGAGCTGTTTTTT.

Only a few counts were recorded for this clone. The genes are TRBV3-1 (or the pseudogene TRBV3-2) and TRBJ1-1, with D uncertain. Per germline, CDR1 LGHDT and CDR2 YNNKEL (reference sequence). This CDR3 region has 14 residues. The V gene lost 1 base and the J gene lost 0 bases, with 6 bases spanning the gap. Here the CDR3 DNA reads TGTGCCAGCAGCCAAGCAGTGGTGAACACTGAAGCTTTCTTT. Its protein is CASSQAVVNTEAFF.

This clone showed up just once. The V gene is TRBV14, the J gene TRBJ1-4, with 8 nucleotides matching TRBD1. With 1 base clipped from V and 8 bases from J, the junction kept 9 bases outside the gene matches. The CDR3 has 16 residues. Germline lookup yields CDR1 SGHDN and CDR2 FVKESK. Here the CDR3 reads CASSQVSGQGGEKLFF. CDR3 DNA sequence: TGTGCCAGCAGCCAAGTTTCTGGACAGGGAGGAGAAAAACTGTTTTTT.

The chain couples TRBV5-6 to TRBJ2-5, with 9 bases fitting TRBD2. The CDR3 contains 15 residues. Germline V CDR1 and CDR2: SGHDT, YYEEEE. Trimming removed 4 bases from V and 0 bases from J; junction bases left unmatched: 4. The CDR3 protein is CASSRAGGHQETQYF. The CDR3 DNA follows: TGTGCCAGCAGCAGAGCGGGGGGACACCAAGAGACCCAGTACTTC.

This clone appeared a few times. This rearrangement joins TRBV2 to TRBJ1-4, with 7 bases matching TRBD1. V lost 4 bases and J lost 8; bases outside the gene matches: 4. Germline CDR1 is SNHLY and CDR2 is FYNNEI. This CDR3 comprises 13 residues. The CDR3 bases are TGTGCCAGCAGTGCAGGGGGTGGCGAAAAACTGTTTTTT. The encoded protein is CASSAGGGEKLFF.

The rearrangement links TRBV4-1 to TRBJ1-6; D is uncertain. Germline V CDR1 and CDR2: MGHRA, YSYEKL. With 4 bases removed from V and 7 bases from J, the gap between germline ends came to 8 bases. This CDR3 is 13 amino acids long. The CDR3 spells CASSLVENSPLHF. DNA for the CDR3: TGCGCCAGCAGCCTTGTGGAGAATTCACCCCTCCACTTT.

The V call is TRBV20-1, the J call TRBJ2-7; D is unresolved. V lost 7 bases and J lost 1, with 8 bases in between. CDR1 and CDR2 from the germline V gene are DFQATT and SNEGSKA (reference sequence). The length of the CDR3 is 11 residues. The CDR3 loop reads CSGGRSYEQYF. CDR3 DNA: TGCAGTGGAGGCAGATCCTACGAGCAGTACTTC.

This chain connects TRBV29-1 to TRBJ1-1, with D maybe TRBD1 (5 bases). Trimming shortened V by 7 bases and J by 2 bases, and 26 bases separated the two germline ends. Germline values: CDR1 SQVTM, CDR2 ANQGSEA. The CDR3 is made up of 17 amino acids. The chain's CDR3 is CSGWGESPDRSNTEAFF. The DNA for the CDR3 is TGCAGCGGCTGGGGGGAGTCCCCAGATCGGTCCAACACTGAAGCTTTCTTT.

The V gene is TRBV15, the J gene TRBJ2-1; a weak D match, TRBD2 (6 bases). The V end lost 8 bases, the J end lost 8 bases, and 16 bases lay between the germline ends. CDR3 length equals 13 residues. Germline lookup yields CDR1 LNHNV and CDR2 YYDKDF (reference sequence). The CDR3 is CATGGNRDDEQFF. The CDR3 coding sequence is TGTGCCACCGGAGGGAATCGTGACGATGAGCAGTTCTTC.

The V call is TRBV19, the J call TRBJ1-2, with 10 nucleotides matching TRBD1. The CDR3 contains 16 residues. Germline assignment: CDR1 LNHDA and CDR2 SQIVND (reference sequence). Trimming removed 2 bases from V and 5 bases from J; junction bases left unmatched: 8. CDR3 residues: CASSIPGQGMRYGYTF. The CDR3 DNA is TGTGCCAGTAGTATACCGGGACAGGGGATGAGATATGGCTACACCTTC.

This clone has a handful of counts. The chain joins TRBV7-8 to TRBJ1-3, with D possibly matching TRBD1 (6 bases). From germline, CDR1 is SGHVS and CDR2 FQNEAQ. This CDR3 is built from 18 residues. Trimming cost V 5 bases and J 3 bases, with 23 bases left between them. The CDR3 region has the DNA TGTGCCAGCAGCACACAAGGACAGTCGTCCTCCGGTGGAAACACCATATATTTT. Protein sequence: CASSTQGQSSSGGNTIYF.

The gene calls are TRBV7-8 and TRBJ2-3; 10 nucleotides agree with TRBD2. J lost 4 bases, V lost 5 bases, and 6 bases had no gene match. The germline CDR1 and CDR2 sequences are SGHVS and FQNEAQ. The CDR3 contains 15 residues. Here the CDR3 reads CASSPGTSDADTQYF. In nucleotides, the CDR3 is TGTGCCAGCAGCCCCGGGACTAGCGATGCAGATACGCAGTATTTT.